Below, 32 T cell receptor beta chains from the same sample are listed, as sequenced in a study of T cell responses to AZD1222 COVID-19 vaccine. Repertoires were generated with immunoSEQ multiplex PCR, while TCRdb's copy carries only in-frame clones and drops some. This sample has 150,000 or so clones; around nine tenths occur once, and the top ten carry 1.4% to 1.5%. The sample was peripheral blood, taken on day 0 of AZD1222 vaccination. The receptor set was obtained from an adult in good health.

This clone was recorded only once. The chain uses TRBV5-4 and TRBJ1-3; tentative D call: TRBD1 (5 bases). CDR3 length: 16 amino acids. Trimming shortened V by 4 bases and J by 0 bases, and 14 bases separated the two germline ends. Germline CDR1 is SGHNT and CDR2 is YYREEE (reference sequence). CDR3 in amino acids: CASSPGTENSGNTIYF. Here the CDR3 DNA reads TGTGCCAGCAGCCCCGGGACCGAAAACTCTGGAAACACCATATATTTT.

This chain's CDR3 is CASSLGGGAVTQYF. CDR3 DNA sequence: TGTGCCAGCAGCTTAGGCGGCGGGGCTGTGACCCAGTACTTC. The V gene is TRBV7-3, the J gene TRBJ2-5; possible D gene TRBD2, 6 bases. Trimming stripped 2 bases from V and 7 bases from J, with 14 bases between. Germline V gene lookup returns CDR1 SGHTA and CDR2 FQGTGA. The CDR3 totals 14 residues.

The genes are TRBV6-5 and TRBJ1-2; possible D gene TRBD1, 6 bases. CDR1 is MNHEY and CDR2 is SVGAGI in the germline V gene. The germline V and J ends were trimmed by 4 bases and 7 bases, with 10 bases remaining between them. The CDR3 has 12 amino acids. This chain's CDR3 is CASSSTGFGYTF. For the CDR3, the DNA is TGTGCCAGCAGTTCTACAGGGTTTGGCTACACCTTC.

The rearrangement joins TRBV2 to TRBJ2-3; TRBD2 matches at 10 bases. The ends lost 2 bases at V and 7 bases at J; junction bases unmatched: 9. The V gene's germline CDR1 is SNHLY and CDR2 FYNNEI. The CDR3 has 16 residues. The CDR3 DNA is TGTGCCAGCAGTGAACTTGGGCTAGCGGGGGCATATACGCAGTATTTT. Its protein product is CASSELGLAGAYTQYF. Together with reference TRBV2 and TRBJ2-3, the CDR3 gives the full variable domain: EPEVTQTPSHQVTQMGQEVILRCVPISNHLYFYWYRQILGQKVEFLVSFYNNEISEKSEIFDDQFSVERPDGSNFTLKIRSTKLEDSAMYFCASSELGLAGAYTQYFGPGTRLTVL.

This clone appeared a single time. The V gene is TRBV7-2, the J gene TRBJ2-1; unclear D gene. The CDR3 extends over 14 amino acids. V was clipped by 1 base and J by 8 bases, with 12 bases between them. In germline, CDR1 is SGHTA, CDR2 FQGNSA. In nucleotides, the CDR3 is TGTGCCAGCAGCTTAGATGTGGGGTCCCATGAGCAGTTCTTC. Residues: CASSLDVGSHEQFF.

V usage is TRBV6-5 and J usage is TRBJ1-4; D is unclear. The germline V gene encodes CDR1 MNHEY and CDR2 SVGAGI. This CDR3 comprises 14 residues. The ends were cut back, 6 bases at V and 5 bases at J, with 13 bases in the middle. The CDR3 nucleotides read TGTGCCAGCAGCGCCGTACCGGGCAATGAAAAACTGTTTTTT. This sequence encodes CASSAVPGNEKLFF.

The rearrangement links TRBV28 to TRBJ1-5, with D possibly TRBD1 on 5 matching bases. Trimming took 5 bases from V and 4 from J, leaving 18 bases between them. The germline V gene encodes CDR1 MDHEN and CDR2 SYDVKM. The CDR3 totals 16 residues. CDR3 amino acids: CASSLDRGPGNQPQHF. In DNA form, the CDR3 reads TGTGCCAGCAGTCTCGACCGGGGCCCAGGGAATCAGCCCCAGCATTTT.

J is TRBJ1-3 and V is TRBV12-3 or TRBV12-4, with D hard to call. With 6 bases removed from V and 0 bases from J, the gap between germline ends came to 6 bases. The CDR3 has 13 residues. The CDR3 loop reads CASSRGSGNTIYF. The CDR3 coding sequence is TGTGCCAGCAGCCGCGGCTCTGGAAACACCATATATTTT.

This clone turned up a few times. This sequence joins TRBV21-1 and TRBJ1-1. TRBV21-1 corresponds to a pseudogene. The CDR3 is 19 residues long. The CDR3 reads CASSNPSPGPHKKNTEAFF. In nucleotides, the CDR3 is TGTGCCAGCAGCAACCCATCTCCGGGACCCCACAAGAAGAACACTGAAGCTTTCTTT.

V is TRBV13 and J is TRBJ1-5, with TRBD1 matching 7 bases. V shed 1 base, J shed 9 bases, and the junction held 3 bases outside the gene matches. CDR1 is PRHDT and CDR2 is FYEKMQ in the germline V gene (reference sequence). This CDR3 is built from 13 residues. The DNA of the CDR3 is TGTGCCAGCAGCTTAGACAGGGGTGGGCCCCAGCATTTT. This codes for CASSLDRGGPQHF.

This chain uses TRBV28 with TRBJ1-5; TRBD1 aligns across 8 bases. The CDR3 consists of 14 residues. Germline CDR1 is MDHEN and CDR2 is SYDVKM. V was clipped by 6 bases and J by 6 bases; unmatched bases: 7. The CDR3 DNA reads as TGTGCCAGCAGGACTGGACAGGGCACTCAGCCCCAGCATTTT. Amino acids: CASRTGQGTQPQHF.

This chain uses TRBV5-1 with TRBJ1-4, with a possible D match to TRBD1 (6 bases). The CDR3 length is 14 residues. The germline V and J ends were trimmed by 4 bases and 6 bases, with 13 bases remaining between them. Germline values: CDR1 SGHRS, CDR2 YFSETQ. CDR3 protein: CASSQGPSDEKLFF. The CDR3 bases are TGCGCCAGCAGCCAGGGGCCTTCAGATGAAAAACTGTTTTTT.

The chain recombines TRBV20-1 with TRBJ1-5; the D is unclear. Looked up from germline, CDR1 is DFQATT and CDR2 is SNEGSKA (reference sequence). V was clipped by 3 bases and J by 11 bases, with 11 bases between them. This CDR3 is 11 amino acids long. CDR3 coding DNA: TGCAGTGCTAGTCTTCCGAACGCCCAGCATTTT. This encodes CSASLPNAQHF.

This sequence joins TRBV19 and TRBJ1-1; no firm D call. The CDR3 has 12 residues. Per the germline V gene, CDR1 is LNHDA and CDR2 is SQIVND (reference sequence). V was cut by 5 bases and J by 1 base, with 5 bases left in between. CDR3 DNA: TGTGCCAGTAGTCCGGCGAACACTGAAGCTTTCTTT. It codes for CASSPANTEAFF.

The chain carries TRBV5-1 and TRBJ2-3; 8 nucleotides align to TRBD1. V was pared by 4 bases and J by 0 bases, with 10 bases of the junction left unmatched. This CDR3 has 17 amino acids. CDR1 SGHRS and CDR2 YFSETQ come from the germline V gene. For the CDR3, the DNA is TGCGCCAGCAGCCTGGCGCCGACAGGGGTTAGCACAGATACGCAGTATTTT. Amino acids: CASSLAPTGVSTDTQYF. Full variable domain (outside the CDR3, taken from reference TRBV5-1 and TRBJ2-3): KAGVTQTPRYLIKTRGQQVTLSCSPISGHRSVSWYQQTPGQGLQFLFEYFSETQRNKGNFPGRFSGRQFSNSRSEMNVSTLELGDSALYLCASSLAPTGVSTDTQYFGPGTRLTVL.

This clone was counted a single time. The chain links TRBV5-6 to TRBJ2-4; D possibly corresponds to TRBD2 (5 bases). V was trimmed by 2 bases and J by 1 base, leaving 10 bases between them. The germline V gene has CDR1 SGHDT and CDR2 YYEEEE. This CDR3 contains 15 residues. This chain's CDR3 is CASSLGSPAKNIQYF. CDR3 DNA: TGTGCCAGCAGCTTAGGGAGCCCGGCCAAAAACATTCAGTACTTC.

The sample holds one count of this clone. V usage is TRBV28 and J usage is TRBJ2-3; D unresolved. Germline V gene data show CDR1 as MDHEN and CDR2 as SYDVKM. Deletions cut 3 bases from V and 2 bases from J, with 12 bases between. The CDR3 has 15 residues. CDR3 in amino acids: CASSFMSENTDTQYF. The DNA for the CDR3 is TGTGCCAGCAGTTTTATGAGCGAGAACACAGATACGCAGTATTTT.

The chain is built from TRBV19 and TRBJ1-6; D perhaps matches TRBD1 (5 bases). The CDR3 length is 13 residues. With 4 bases removed from V and 13 bases from J, the gap between germline ends came to 14 bases. Germline CDR1 and CDR2: LNHDA and SQIVND (reference sequence). The CDR3 DNA sequence: TGTGCCAGTAGTAGGAACAGGAGGTGGCCCCTCCACTTT. As protein: CASSRNRRWPLHF. The full variable domain, its missing parts supplied by reference TRBV19 and TRBJ1-6, is DGGITQSPKYLFRKEGQNVTLSCEQNLNHDAMYWYRQDPGQGLRLIYYSQIVNDFQKGDIAEGYSVSREKKESFPLTVTSAQKNPTAFYLCASSRNRRWPLHFGNGTRLTVT.

The chain combines TRBV11-3 with TRBJ2-2; D ambiguous. Trimming left V 3 bases short and J 0 bases short, with 8 bases between. The CDR3 is 15 residues long. CDR1 and CDR2 from the germline V gene are SGHNT and YENEEA. The CDR3 sequence: CASSFQRANTGELFF. CDR3 bases: TGTGCCAGCAGCTTCCAGAGAGCGAACACCGGGGAGCTGTTTTTT.

CDR3 loop: CASSAGQTGNTIYF. In nucleotides, the CDR3 is TGTGCCAGCAGCGCTGGACAGACTGGAAACACCATATATTTT. V and J are TRBV7-6 and TRBJ1-3; D is perhaps TRBD1 (6 bases). Between the trimmed V and J ends, which lost 5 bases and 2 bases, there was a span of 10 bases. Germline CDR1 and CDR2: SGHVS and FNYEAQ. The CDR3 spans 14 residues.

This chain connects TRBV2 to TRBJ1-2; TRBD1 aligns across 10 bases. The CDR3 is made up of 13 amino acids. Germline V gene data show CDR1 as SNHLY and CDR2 as FYNNEI. Trimming cost V 10 bases and J 6 bases; bases outside gene matches: 8. DNA of the CDR3: TGTGCCATGACGGGGACAGGGGCAGATGGCTACACCTTC. Translating it yields CAMTGTGADGYTF.

V usage is TRBV7-9 and J usage is TRBJ2-6; unclear D gene. The CDR3 contains 15 residues. Germline CDR1 SEHNR, CDR2 FQNEAQ (reference sequence). Trimming shortened V by 2 bases and J by 2 bases, and 7 bases separated the two germline ends. In DNA, the CDR3 is TGTGCCAGCAGCTTACTTTCCCCTGGGGCCAACGTCCTGACTTTC. It encodes CASSLLSPGANVLTF.

Here the CDR3 reads CASKGGDPYSNQPQHF. The CDR3 coding sequence is TGTGCCAGTAAAGGGGGGGATCCGTATAGCAATCAGCCCCAGCATTTT. The gene calls are TRBV19 and TRBJ1-5, with D possibly TRBD1 on 6 matching bases. The CDR3 loop spans 16 amino acids. V was shortened by 7 bases and J by 0 bases, with 16 bases between the two germline ends. Germline assignment: CDR1 LNHDA and CDR2 SQIVND (reference sequence).

This clone appeared a single time. The CDR3 region is CASCGPCWRGYTF. CDR3 bases: TGTGCCAGCTGCGGCCCCTGTTGGCGAGGCTACACCTTC. V is TRBV27 and J is TRBJ1-2; no firm D call. The CDR3 totals 13 residues. V gave up 8 bases and J gave up 8 bases, with 18 bases separating them. CDR1 and CDR2 from the germline V gene are MNHEY and SMNVEV (reference sequence).

The rearrangement uses TRBV11-2 and TRBJ1-3; TRBD1 matches 8 bases. This CDR3 has 16 amino acids. CDR1 is SGHAT and CDR2 is FQNNGV in the germline V gene. V lost 3 bases to trimming and J lost 4 bases; unmatched junction nucleotides: 8. The CDR3 nucleotides are TGTGCCAGCAGCTTGGTCAGGGGGCGCACAGGAAACACCATATATTTT. Amino acids: CASSLVRGRTGNTIYF.

This clone was picked up one time. This chain joins TRBV9 and TRBJ1-1; weak D call: TRBD1 (5 bases). CDR1 and CDR2 from the germline V gene are SGDLS and YYNGEE. The CDR3 has 15 residues. Trimming pared 0 bases from V and 2 bases from J, leaving 11 bases between. The CDR3 nucleotides are TGTGCCAGCAGCGTAGTGGCAGGGATTAACACTGAAGCTTTCTTT. Translation: CASSVVAGINTEAFF. Full variable domain (outside the CDR3, taken from reference TRBV9 and TRBJ1-1): DSGVTQTPKHLITATGQRVTLRCSPRSGDLSVYWYQQSLDQGLQFLIQYYNGEERAKGNILERFSAQQFPDLHSELNLSSLELGDSALYFCASSVVAGINTEAFFGQGTRLTVV.

The chain employs TRBV6-2 or TRBV6-3 and TRBJ2-1, with 8 bases that match TRBD1. This CDR3 region has 16 residues. CDR1 and CDR2 from the germline V gene are MNHEY and SVGEGT. Losses at the gene ends were 4 bases for V and 8 bases for J; bases not matched to a gene: 13. For the CDR3, the DNA is TGTGCCAGCAGTTCTGGACAGGGAATGGTTAGGGATGAGCAGTTCTTC. Amino acids: CASSSGQGMVRDEQFF.

This clone was seen just once. This rearrangement joins TRBV4-1 to TRBJ2-1; no clear D. V was shortened by 1 base and J by 0 bases, with 7 bases between the two germline ends. The CDR3 loop spans 15 amino acids. CDR1 MGHRA and CDR2 YSYEKL come from the germline V gene. In nucleotides, the CDR3 is TGCGCCAGCAGCCAAGTGGCGGACTCCTACAATGAGCAGTTCTTC. As protein: CASSQVADSYNEQFF.

J is TRBJ2-1 and V is TRBV18, with D tentatively TRBD2 (6 bases). The CDR3 is made up of 15 amino acids. CDR1 and CDR2 from the germline V gene are KGHSH and LQKENI. V gave up 3 bases and J gave up 2 bases, with 11 bases separating them. The CDR3 nucleotides are TGTGCCAGCTCACCTGTAGGAGGGACCTACAATGAGCAGTTCTTC. Protein sequence: CASSPVGGTYNEQFF.

The gene calls are TRBV19 and TRBJ2-7; possible D gene TRBD1, 6 bases. The CDR3 covers 15 residues. The V gene lost 0 bases and the J gene lost 7 bases, with 16 bases spanning the gap. Germline V gene lookup returns CDR1 LNHDA and CDR2 SQIVND (reference sequence). In DNA form, the CDR3 reads TGTGCCAGTAGTATAGATGGAAACAGGGATGGGGAGCAGTACTTC. Its protein product is CASSIDGNRDGEQYF.

The V gene is TRBV20-1, the J gene TRBJ2-3; the D gene is possibly TRBD2 (5 bases). Germline assignment: CDR1 DFQATT and CDR2 SNEGSKA (reference sequence). The CDR3 totals 11 residues. V was clipped by 6 bases and J by 5 bases, with 9 bases between them. The CDR3 DNA reads as TGCAGTGCCGCGGCGGGAGATACGCAGTATTTT. It codes for CSAAAGDTQYF.

In this sample, this clone turned up once. The CDR3 DNA is TGTGCCAGCAGTGACTTTCGGGACGTTCGCAATCAGCCCCAGCATTTT. This encodes CASSDFRDVRNQPQHF. V and J are TRBV6-1 and TRBJ1-5, with a weak D call TRBD1 (5 bases). The CDR3 is 16 residues long. Trimming removed 3 bases at V and 2 bases at J, with 14 bases between. Germline V gene data show CDR1 as MNHNS and CDR2 as SASEGT.